These T cell receptor beta chains were read from a single sample in a study of Ad26.COV2.S vaccination and SARS-CoV-2 variants. Produced via immunoSEQ multiplex PCR; TCRdb's table is partial and in-frame only. Of about 470,000 clones in the sample, 90% are singletons; the top ten hold approximately 4.5%. Specimen: peripheral blood, collected in a trial of Ad26.COV2.S vaccine versus placebo. These receptors all come from a person aged 18-65 years who received the Ad26.COV2.S COVID-19 vaccine or a placebo. CDR3s include the opening cysteine and the closing phenylalanine or tryptophan. The D gene is left open where the match is weak. Size values are once, few and many counts, or a class for expanded clones, and some rows have none.

j_call clone_size d_call v_call cdr3_nt cdr3_aa
TRBJ2-3 NA TRBD1 TRBV5-5 TGTGCCAGCAAATGGGACAGAACTAGCACAGATACGCAGTATTTT CASKWDRTSTDTQYF
TRBJ2-5 NA TRBD1 TRBV3-1/TRBV3-2 TGTGCCAGCACCCGGAGATCGACAGGGGGCGAAGAGACCCAGTACTTC CASTRRSTGGEETQYF
TRBJ1-2 NA NA TRBV27 TGTGCCAGCAGTTTAACTGGGGGGCGGGGTGGCTACACCTTC CASSLTGGRGGYTF
TRBJ2-3 NA NA TRBV7-3 TGTGCCAGCAGCTTCGGCCCTGCCACAGATACGCAGTATTTT CASSFGPATDTQYF
TRBJ2-2 NA TRBD2 TRBV3-1/TRBV3-2 TGTGCCAGCAGCCCACGGGTAGCGGGTGTAACCGGGGAGCTGTTTTTT CASSPRVAGVTGELFF
TRBJ1-6 NA NA TRBV2 TGTGCCAGCATTAACGAACATTCCCTAAGGGATTCACCCCTCCACTTT CASINEHSLRDSPLHF
TRBJ2-2 NA NA TRBV12-3/TRBV12-4 TGTGCCAGCAGCTCAGGGGCCGGGGAGCTGTTTTTT CASSSGAGELFF
TRBJ1-2 NA NA TRBV28 TGTGCCAGCAGTTTTTTAGACAGTTGGACCTTC CASSFLDSWTF
TRBJ2-7 once TRBD2 TRBV7-2 TGTGCCAGCAGCACTGGACTAGCGGGAAACGAGCAGTACTTC CASSTGLAGNEQYF
TRBJ2-7 NA NA TRBV5-1 TGCGCCAGCAGCTTGACAGGGCATTCCTACGAGCAGTACTTC CASSLTGHSYEQYF
TRBJ2-3 NA NA TRBV13 TGTGCCAGCAGCTCACAGGGAGCTAGCGCCCCGGTGGATACGCAGTATTTT CASSSQGASAPVDTQYF
TRBJ2-5 NA NA TRBV28 TGTGCCAGCAGTTTCTATCAAGAGACCCAGTACTTC CASSFYQETQYF
TRBJ2-7 NA TRBD1 TRBV9 TGTGCCAGCAGCGTAGCAGGGACAGTGGGCTCCTACGAGCAGTACTTC CASSVAGTVGSYEQYF
TRBJ1-4 NA NA TRBV28 TGTGCCAGCAGTTTATTTCGGGGGGGGAATGAAAAACTGTTTTTT CASSLFRGGNEKLFF
TRBJ1-1 NA NA TRBV7-9 TGTGCCAGCAGCTTAGGCTACACTGAAGCTTTCTTT CASSLGYTEAFF
TRBJ2-3 NA NA TRBV6-5 TGTGCCACCCTCTCCCATATGGGGAGCACAGATACGCAGTATTTT CATLSHMGSTDTQYF
TRBJ2-1 NA TRBD2 TRBV5-4 TGTGCCAGCAGCTTGGGTGGTAGCGGGACGTACAATGAGCAGTTCTTC CASSLGGSGTYNEQFF
TRBJ2-2 NA NA TRBV27 TGTGCCAGCAGTTTCCTGACGAACACCGGGGAGCTGTTTTTT CASSFLTNTGELFF
TRBJ2-7 NA TRBD1 TRBV28 TGTGCCAGCAGTTTATCGGACAGGGCCTCCTACGAGCAGTACTTC CASSLSDRASYEQYF
TRBJ2-7 NA NA TRBV28 TGTGCCAGCAGTCCGATAGACAGGTACGAGCAGTACTTC CASSPIDRYEQYF
TRBJ1-4 NA NA TRBV29-1 TGCAGCGTTGGAATGGGATTTGAAAAACTGTTTTTT CSVGMGFEKLFF
TRBJ2-7 NA TRBD1 TRBV28 TGTGCCAGCAGGGGACAGGCGGCCTACGAGCAGTACTTC CASRGQAAYEQYF
TRBJ2-7 NA TRBD1 TRBV3-1/TRBV3-2 TGTGCCGGTTGGACAGGGGGCGTAATAGTACCCGAGCAGTACTTC CAGWTGGVIVPEQYF
TRBJ2-7 NA NA TRBV18 TGTGCCAGCTCACCACAGTCCCACAGCCGCTACGAGCAGTACTTC CASSPQSHSRYEQYF
TRBJ2-7 NA NA TRBV9 TGTGCCAGCAGCGTAGCCAGGTTGCGCGAGCAGTACTTC CASSVARLREQYF
TRBJ2-7 NA TRBD1 TRBV7-3 TGTGCCAGCAGCCCCGACAGGGGGCCCTACGAGCAGTACTTC CASSPDRGPYEQYF
TRBJ1-1 once NA TRBV4-2 TGTGCCAGCAGCCAAGAACTAGACGGGAACACTGAAGCTTTCTTT CASSQELDGNTEAFF
TRBJ2-5 once NA TRBV6-5 TGTGCCAGCAGCACCGGGGTAAGACAGGAGACCCAGTACTTC CASSTGVRQETQYF
TRBJ2-3 once NA TRBV6-5 TGTGCCAGCAGGGCGGTAGGAGATACGCAGTATTTT CASRAVGDTQYF
TRBJ1-2 NA NA TRBV6-2/TRBV6-3 TGTGCCAGCAGTTACGCGGCCGGGTCGGCAATCTATGGCTACACCTTC CASSYAAGSAIYGYTF
TRBJ2-2 NA TRBD1 TRBV13 TGTGCCAGCAGCACATTATCAGGGGGTTCCGGGGAGCTGTTTTTT CASSTLSGGSGELFF
TRBJ2-5 NA NA TRBV7-2 TGTGCCAGCAGCTTGGCGGCGGGGGAGACCCAGTACTTC CASSLAAGETQYF
TRBJ1-4 NA NA TRBV6-2/TRBV6-3 TGTGCCAGCAGCGAAACGGTACCGAATGAAAAACTGTTTTTT CASSETVPNEKLFF
TRBJ1-2 NA NA TRBV30 TGTGCCTGGAGCCCCGGGACCGGGACACACTACTATGGCTACACCTTC CAWSPGTGTHYYGYTF
TRBJ1-1 NA TRBD1 TRBV7-2 TGTGCCAGCAGCGGCCAGGGGGCGAACACTGAAGCTTTCTTT CASSGQGANTEAFF
TRBJ2-5 once NA TRBV5-6 TGTGCCAGCAGCTTGCTGGGGAGAGAGACCCAGTACTTC CASSLLGRETQYF
TRBJ1-3 once TRBD1 TRBV15 TGTGCCACCAGCAGAGATGTACAGGGGCCTGGAAACACCATATATTTT CATSRDVQGPGNTIYF
TRBJ1-3 NA NA TRBV5-1 TGCGCCAGCAGCCCCAAACAACAGGGATCTGGAAACACCATATATTTT CASSPKQQGSGNTIYF
TRBJ1-5 NA TRBD1 TRBV9 TGTGCCAGCAGCGGGGACAGGTTGGGACAGCCCCAGCATTTT CASSGDRLGQPQHF
TRBJ1-1 NA NA TRBV7-3 TGTGCCAGCAGCCTGCGACAGATCCCTATGAACACTGAAGCTTTCTTT CASSLRQIPMNTEAFF
TRBJ2-1 NA TRBD2 TRBV11-3 TGTGCCAGCAGCCCATATTTAGAAAGCGGGGGTGGGTTTAGACATGAGCAGTTCTTC CASSPYLESGGGFRHEQFF
TRBJ1-4 NA TRBD1 TRBV6-7 TGTGCCAGCAGTTACTCGCGGGACAGGGCAGGTAATGAAAAACTGTTTTTT CASSYSRDRAGNEKLFF
TRBJ2-5 NA TRBD1 TRBV2 TGTGCCAGCCGATCCCTAGGACAGGGTAGGAGAGGGACCCAGTACTTC CASRSLGQGRRGTQYF